This T cell receptor beta chain is from a study of T cell responses to AZD1222 COVID-19 vaccine. Repertoires were generated with immunoSEQ multiplex PCR, while TCRdb's copy carries only in-frame clones and drops some. The data hold 150,000 or so clones, with about 88% observed a single time. V lost 6 bases and J lost 2; bases outside the gene matches: 7. The CDR3 contains 16 residues. Germline assignment: CDR1 MNHNY and CDR2 SVGAGI (reference sequence). The sequence derives from an adult in good health. The chain recombines TRBV6-6 with TRBJ1-2; 12 bases fit TRBD1. The sequenced sample was peripheral blood, obtained on day 0 of AZD1222 vaccination. CDR3 residues: CASSTTGQGANYGYTF. The CDR3 nucleotides read TGTGCCAGCAGCACGACGGGACAGGGGGCGAACTATGGCTACACCTTC.